Following are 14 T cell receptor beta chains from one sample sequenced in a study of CD8 T cells in ankylosing spondylitis. Each CDR3 protein is one row after TCRdb ran MiXCR on the 5' RACE reads. The sample includes 200,000 to 300,000 distinct CDR3 sequences, 10% to 13% of them seen just once. The specimen was blood, either unsorted or a sorted T cell fraction (not recorded which). The source is a male donor with ankylosing spondylitis or in good health (not recorded which).

CDR3 in DNA: TGTGCCAGCAGCTTTACACAGGGGGAAGCTTTCTTT. Translation: CASSFTQGEAFF. The chain uses TRBV7-2 and TRBJ1-1, with 7 bases identical to TRBD1. CDR1 is SGHTA and CDR2 is FQGNSA in the germline V gene. The CDR3 extends over 12 amino acids. V trimming: 3 bases; J trimming: 8 bases; junction bases outside the gene matches: 3.

The chain recombines TRBV21-1 with TRBJ1-4. TRBV21-1 is a recognized pseudogene. The CDR3 totals 18 residues. CDR3: CASSLKGPYRAANEKLFF. DNA for the CDR3: TGTGCCAGCAGCCTTAAAGGGCCTTATCGTGCGGCTAATGAAAAACTGTTTTTT.

This clonotype was seen repeatedly, ten times or more. The chain carries TRBV30 and TRBJ2-5; D is perhaps TRBD2 (6 bases). Trimming left V 0 bases short and J 3 bases short, with 14 bases between. The CDR3 has 15 amino acids. From germline, CDR1 is GTSNPN and CDR2 SVGIG (reference sequence). CDR3 bases: TGTGCCTGGAGTGTCGGGACTGTAGGTAAAGAGACCCAGTACTTC. Its translation is CAWSVGTVGKETQYF.

The CDR3 spells CASGGGPTYEQYF. As DNA, the CDR3 is TGCGCCAGCGGAGGGGGGCCGACCTACGAGCAGTACTTC. The rearrangement joins TRBV5-1 to TRBJ2-7, with D possibly being TRBD1 or TRBD2 (6 bases each). The germline V gene encodes CDR1 SGHRS and CDR2 YFSETQ. The V and J ends lost 7 bases and 2 bases respectively, with 13 bases between them. The CDR3 is made up of 13 amino acids.

This clonotype was picked up many times. The V gene is TRBV27, the J gene TRBJ2-1; D is possibly TRBD2 (6 bases). This CDR3 region has 12 residues. Germline V lookup: CDR1 MNHEY, CDR2 SMNVEV (reference sequence). Trimming pared 2 bases from V and 12 bases from J, leaving 11 bases between. This chain's CDR3 is CASSLGREAQFF. The CDR3 DNA reads as TGTGCCAGCAGTTTAGGGCGGGAAGCGCAGTTCTTC.

This clonotype was recorded at least ten times. The chain's CDR3 is CASSGSQGGATFEAFF. CDR3 in DNA: TGTGCCAGCAGCGGCAGTCAGGGAGGCGCCACCTTTGAAGCTTTCTTT. The chain recombines TRBV13 with TRBJ1-1; D may be TRBD1 (5 bases). The ends were cut back, 5 bases at V and 7 bases at J, with 23 bases in the middle. CDR1 PRHDT and CDR2 FYEKMQ come from the germline V gene (reference sequence). CDR3 length: 16 residues.

This clonotype was seen repeatedly, ten times or more. The chain is built from TRBV12-3 or TRBV12-4 and TRBJ2-5; D gene unclear. V was cut by 5 bases and J by 9 bases, with 13 bases left in between. This CDR3 is built from 12 residues. The DNA for the CDR3 is TGTGCCAGCAGTCCCCGGTCCCACCCCCAGTACTTC. Translation: CASSPRSHPQYF.

This clonotype was recorded at least ten times. V is TRBV20-1 and J is TRBJ1-4; 7 nucleotides match TRBD1. The CDR3 sequence is 15 residues long. From germline, CDR1 is DFQATT and CDR2 SNEGSKA (reference sequence). The CDR3 bases are TGCGCCTCTGGGACAGAGATCTCAACTAATGAAAAACTGTTTTTT. It encodes CASGTEISTNEKLFF.

In this sample, this clonotype turned up a few times. This sequence joins TRBV7-2 and TRBJ1-2; D ambiguous. Trimming removed 4 bases at V and 8 bases at J, with 8 bases between. The CDR3 is 11 residues long. CDR1 is SGHTA, CDR2 FQGNSA, per germline. In nucleotides, the CDR3 is TGTGCCAGCAGCTGGGTACGGGGCTACACCTTC. Its protein product is CASSWVRGYTF.

This clonotype was found many times. The rearrangement joins TRBV27 to TRBJ2-7, with TRBD2 matching 12 bases. This CDR3 spans 16 amino acids. The V gene's germline CDR1 is MNHEY and CDR2 SMNVEV (reference sequence). Trimming cost V 4 bases and J 7 bases; bases outside gene matches: 11. The CDR3 bases are TGTGCCAGCAGTTCCGCGGTATTGACTAGCGGGAGAGAGCAGTACTTC. Translating gives CASSSAVLTSGREQYF.

The chain joins TRBV20-1 to TRBJ2-2, with 11 bases fitting TRBD2. This CDR3 is built from 16 residues. The germline V gene encodes CDR1 DFQATT and CDR2 SNEGSKA (reference sequence). V was pared by 0 bases and J by 4 bases, with 4 bases of the junction left unmatched. This CDR3 is CSARDPLAGVTGELFF. CDR3 in DNA: TGCAGTGCTAGAGATCCACTAGCGGGAGTCACCGGGGAGCTGTTTTTT.

This clonotype was seen repeatedly, ten times or more. The chain joins TRBV5-5 to TRBJ1-3; D might be TRBD1 (5 bases). V was clipped by 6 bases and J by 0 bases, with 16 bases between them. CDR1 is SGHKS, CDR2 YYEKEE, per germline (reference sequence). The CDR3 spans 16 residues. The CDR3 nucleotides are TGTGCCAGCACGCCTTGGCCAGGGACCTCTGGAAACACCATATATTTT. Its translation is CASTPWPGTSGNTIYF.

Many counts were recorded for this clonotype. The chain joins TRBV6-1 to TRBJ1-5; no firm D call. Per the germline V gene, CDR1 is MNHNS and CDR2 is SASEGT. The ends were cut back, 1 base at V and 0 bases at J, with 7 bases in the middle. The CDR3 covers 15 residues. CDR3 DNA: TGTGCCAGCAGTGAAGGGCAGTATAGCAATCAGCCCCAGCATTTT. It translates to CASSEGQYSNQPQHF.

This clonotype was seen more than once but under ten times. CDR3 region: CASSQDAGAYGYTF. CDR3 sequence (DNA): TGTGCCAGCAGCCAAGATGCAGGGGCCTATGGCTACACCTTC. The chain uses TRBV3-1 and TRBJ1-2, with D maybe TRBD1 (6 bases). Trimming cost V 0 bases and J 4 bases, with 9 bases left between them. Germline V gives CDR1 LGHDT, CDR2 YNNKEL (reference sequence). This CDR3 is built from 14 residues.